Detailed here is one T cell receptor beta chain. Its cognate antigen is unknown. The sample is drawn from a study of cytomegalovirus exposure and HLA in healthy donors. With 60 Vbeta and 13 Jbeta primers, the PCR was carried out. The protocol was immunoSEQ multiplex PCR, while the TCRdb copy is restricted to in-frame clones and leaves out a portion. This sample has over 150,000 clones; about four fifths occur once, and the top ten carry approximately 3%. Overall study findings and caveats: Later findings reportedly placed an Asian-associated ancestry cluster below the roughly 670-donor mean for N-insertions.

The receptor was derived from a man in his late teens or twenties in good health and CMV-seronegative. Material for sequencing was PBMCs.

This CDR3 reads CASSKGWGDGEKLFF. For the CDR3, the DNA is TGTGCCAGCAGCAAGGGGTGGGGGGATGGAGAAAAACTGTTTTTT. This chain uses TRBV6-5 with TRBJ1-4; possible D gene TRBD1, 5 bases. V gave up 6 bases and J gave up 8 bases, with 19 bases separating them. The CDR3 extends over 15 amino acids. The germline gives CDR1 MNHEY, CDR2 SVGAGI.